These 15 T cell receptor beta chains were all obtained from the same sample, sequenced in a study of blood T cell repertoires in COVID-19. Clones were read by immunoSEQ multiplex PCR, and TCRdb kept only the in-frame ones, dropping some. The profile covers 120,000 to 150,000 clones, with roughly four fifths appearing a single time and more than 7% taken by the ten largest. The sample taken for sequencing was peripheral blood. These receptors were obtained from a human donor in a cohort sampled during active COVID-19.

The rearrangement joins TRBV3-1 (or the pseudogene TRBV3-2) to TRBJ2-3; possible D gene TRBD2, 7 bases. The V end was cut by 0 bases, the J end by 14 bases, with 15 bases between. CDR1 and CDR2 (germline): LGHDT, YNNKEL (reference sequence). The CDR3 totals 13 residues. CDR3 sequence reads: CASSQDRGGPLYF. The CDR3 DNA is TGTGCCAGCAGCCAAGACCGCGGGGGCCCCTTGTATTTT.

The V and J genes are TRBV18 and TRBJ1-2; 8 nucleotides match TRBD1. J was trimmed by 4 bases and V by 3 bases; bases with no gene match: 1. The CDR3 is 13 residues long. The germline V gene has CDR1 KGHSH and CDR2 LQKENI. CDR3 protein: CASSPDRAYGYTF. The CDR3 DNA reads TGTGCCAGCTCACCGGACAGGGCCTATGGCTACACCTTC. The full variable domain, in which reference TRBV18 and TRBJ1-2 provide the parts outside the CDR3, is NAGVMQNPRHLVRRRGQEARLRCSPMKGHSHVYWYRQLPEEGLKFMVYLQKENIIDESGMPKERFSAEFPKEGPSILRIQQVVRGDSAAYFCASSPDRAYGYTFGSGTRLTVV.

The chain recombines TRBV29-1 with TRBJ1-2, with TRBD1 matching over 12 bases. CDR1 SQVTM and CDR2 ANQGSEA come from the germline V gene. J was trimmed by 2 bases and V by 4 bases; bases with no gene match: 11. CDR3 length: 17 amino acids. In nucleotides, the CDR3 is TGCAGCGTTGGGGATCCCGGGACAGGGGGCGCAAACTATGGCTACACCTTC. This translates into CSVGDPGTGGANYGYTF.

This clone has a single count. The genes are TRBV5-1 and TRBJ1-1; 7 positions agree with TRBD1. The CDR3 consists of 13 residues. Germline CDR1 and CDR2: SGHRS and YFSETQ. V was clipped by 5 bases and J by 1 base; unmatched bases: 2. The CDR3 DNA reads TGCGCCAGCAGGACAGGGCCGAACACTGAAGCTTTCTTT. It encodes CASRTGPNTEAFF.

The CDR3 DNA reads as TGTGCCAGCAGTTTATCAGCGGGGGGGAGTCAGGAGACCCAGTACTTC. Translated: CASSLSAGGSQETQYF. This chain joins TRBV28 and TRBJ2-5, with 10 bases that match TRBD2. Germline V gene sequence: CDR1 MDHEN, CDR2 SYDVKM. The CDR3 runs 16 residues. The V gene end was trimmed by 1 base and the J gene end by 5 bases; junction bases not matched to a gene: 7.

The rearrangement uses TRBV7-9 and TRBJ2-7; TRBD1 agrees at 8 bases. Germline CDR1 SEHNR, CDR2 FQNEAQ (reference sequence). The CDR3 loop spans 16 amino acids. V shed 0 bases, J shed 4 bases, and the junction held 8 bases outside the gene matches. The CDR3 region has the DNA TGTGCCAGCAGCTTAGCCCAGGGGGCGCAGGGTTACGAGCAGTACTTC. Translating gives CASSLAQGAQGYEQYF.

The rearrangement uses TRBV7-2 and TRBJ2-7; no clear D. V was trimmed by 2 bases and J by 5 bases, leaving 10 bases between them. The CDR3 has 13 amino acids. Germline V gives CDR1 SGHTA, CDR2 FQGNSA. This chain's CDR3 is CASSLRQANEQYF. CDR3 bases: TGTGCCAGCAGCTTACGCCAGGCCAACGAGCAGTACTTC.

This chain connects TRBV27 to TRBJ2-4; 11 bases fit TRBD2. With 6 bases clipped from V and 6 bases from J, the junction kept 4 bases outside the gene matches. The length of the CDR3 is 14 residues. Germline values: CDR1 MNHEY, CDR2 SMNVEV (reference sequence). The CDR3 DNA is TGTGCCAGCAGCTTAGCGGGGGGGGGAAACATTCAGTACTTC. This sequence encodes CASSLAGGGNIQYF.

The chain is built from TRBV3-1 (or the pseudogene TRBV3-2) and TRBJ1-2; D uncertain. The CDR3 totals 13 residues. Germline CDR1 LGHDT, CDR2 YNNKEL (reference sequence). V was shortened by 0 bases and J by 8 bases, with 10 bases between the two germline ends. For the CDR3, the DNA is TGTGCCAGCAGCCAAGATTTGGCTAGGGGCTACACCTTC. Protein sequence: CASSQDLARGYTF.

The V gene is TRBV24-1, the J gene TRBJ2-3; D not resolved. The CDR3 consists of 13 residues. CDR1 and CDR2 from the germline V gene are KGHDR and SFDVKD. The germline V and J ends were trimmed by 4 bases and 4 bases, with 8 bases remaining between them. The CDR3 DNA is TGTGCCACCAGTGACCTCCTTCCAGATACGCAGTATTTT. Its protein is CATSDLLPDTQYF.

The gene calls are TRBV6-1 and TRBJ1-2, with D unclear. Trimming cost V 1 base and J 4 bases, with 10 bases left between them. Looked up from germline, CDR1 is MNHNS and CDR2 is SASEGT. This CDR3 has 14 amino acids. CDR3 loop: CASSEGTVPYGYTF. The CDR3 DNA sequence: TGTGCCAGCAGTGAAGGAACAGTGCCCTATGGCTACACCTTC.

The chain combines TRBV6-5 with TRBJ1-4, with TRBD1 matching 7 bases. The CDR3 totals 15 residues. Losses at the gene ends were 0 bases for V and 5 bases for J; bases not matched to a gene: 3. Germline CDR1 reads MNHEY; CDR2 reads SVGAGI. The CDR3 sequence is CASSYSRGRNEKLFF. The CDR3, as DNA: TGTGCCAGCAGTTACTCGAGGGGGCGGAATGAAAAACTGTTTTTT.

J is TRBJ1-2 and V is TRBV5-4; 7 nucleotides align to TRBD1. With V trimmed by 1 base and J by 5 bases, 2 bases remained unmatched. CDR3 length equals 13 residues. Germline V CDR1 and CDR2: SGHNT, YYREEE (reference sequence). The CDR3, as DNA: TGTGCCAGCAGCTTGACAGGGGAGTATGGCTACACCTTC. Its translation: CASSLTGEYGYTF.

This chain's CDR3 is CASSPTSGGLTDTQYF. The CDR3 bases are TGTGCCAGCAGTCCGACTAGCGGGGGGCTCACAGATACGCAGTATTTT. This chain uses TRBV6-4 with TRBJ2-3; 13 bases fit TRBD2. The CDR3 is made up of 16 amino acids. Germline CDR1 and CDR2: MRHNA and SNTAGT. V lost 5 bases, J lost 2 bases, and 4 bases stayed unmatched.

The J gene is TRBJ2-3, the V gene TRBV11-2; 8 nucleotides line up with TRBD2. Trimming took 6 bases from V and 2 from J; bases not matched to a gene: 13. Germline V lookup: CDR1 SGHAT, CDR2 FQNNGV. The CDR3 sequence is 17 residues long. CDR3 nucleotides: TGTGCCAGCAGTTTTAGCCGAGCGGGGGCCTTCACAGATACGCAGTATTTT. Translation gives CASSFSRAGAFTDTQYF.